This note documents a single T cell receptor beta chain sequence. This receptor's antigen is unknown. No base-level quality is on record; no much larger clone is a single base apart. These data are taken from a study of blood T cell repertoires in COVID-19 (TCRdb year 2020). With respect to the entire study: The collaborator samples originated in the United States, Italy and Spain and spanned the acute and convalescent phases of COVID-19. The material from the prospective study consisted of cDNA or gDNA derived from T cells, B-cell-depleted T cells, or PBMCs. Subjects who had been exposed to COVID-19, were actively infected with it, or had recovered from it provided the deeply sampled blood TCRbeta repertoires that made up the dataset. The repertoires were released in a freely available public database intended as a resource for research on the immune response to SARS-CoV-2. The samples were drawn from two sources: the first 160 participants of the ongoing ImmuneRACE study, and 950 to 1,500 subjects contributed by 6 global collaborators. A de-identified subject ID, COVID-19 status, age in years and sex were almost always included in the sample metadata. Where HLA class I and class II types were available, the types were taken from metadata supplied by the sample provider, not from assay-based typing. Broader findings and caveats from the paper: The amount of clinical and demographic metadata varied by source and participant and was provided uncurated.

TCRbeta CDR3 regions were amplified from genomic DNA using the immunoSEQ Assay, a bias-controlled multiplex PCR. The published analysis was carried out like this. Within the assay, amplification of reference gene primers was used to estimate how many nucleated cells each sample contained. Sequence reads were collapsed and filtered to measure the absolute abundance of every unique TCRbeta CDR3 rearrangement. For each sample, productive Simpson clonality was calculated as the square root of Simpson's diversity index over productive rearrangements. The clones in this table, taken by TCRdb from immuneACCESS, are in-frame only. Not every clone is retained; where verified, under half of the shortfall comes from an unresolved V gene, and the cause of the rest is unknown. Clonal size and the V and J genes are those of that table, whereas D and trimming came from the DNA. The sample records 25,000 to 35,000 clones, more than 70% of which are singletons. Together, the top ten hold around 0.55% of the sample.

The collaborating institutions used their own protocols to collect whole blood in K2EDTA tubes. Collaborator samples were shipped for TCRbeta analysis as frozen whole blood, isolated PBMCs, or DNA extracted from either sample type. The TCR sequence derives from a woman between 40 and 50 years old with active or convalescent COVID-19. The sample consisted of peripheral blood.

The CDR3: CASSTPHFHEQYF. The DNA sequence is TGTGCCAGTAGTACCCCCCATTTCCACGAGCAGTACTTC. The sequence links TRBV19 to TRBJ2-7, with the D gene not clear enough to name. According to the germline V gene (reference sequence), CDR1 reads LNHDA and CDR2 reads SQIVND. The V end loses 4 bases and the J end loses 5 bases, and a stretch of 12 bases separates them. The cysteine opens and the phenylalanine closes a CDR3 of 13 amino acids. Here the CDR3 DNA is all that survives: 39 bases in frame from base 1.